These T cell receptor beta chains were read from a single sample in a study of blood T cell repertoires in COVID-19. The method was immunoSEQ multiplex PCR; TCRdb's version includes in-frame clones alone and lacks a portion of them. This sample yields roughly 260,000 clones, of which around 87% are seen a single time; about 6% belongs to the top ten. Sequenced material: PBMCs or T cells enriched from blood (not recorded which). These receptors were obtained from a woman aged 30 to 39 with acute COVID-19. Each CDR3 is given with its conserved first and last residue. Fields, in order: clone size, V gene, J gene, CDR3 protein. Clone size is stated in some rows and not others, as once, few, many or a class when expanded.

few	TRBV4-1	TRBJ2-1	CASSQEDRANEQFF
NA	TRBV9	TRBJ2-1	CASSQRTSGKVGEQFF
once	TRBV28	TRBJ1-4	CASTTWVGRGTNEKLFF
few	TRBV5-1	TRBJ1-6	CASSLDAGTGNSPLHF
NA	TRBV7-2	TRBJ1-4	CASSYGTGGFGEKLFF
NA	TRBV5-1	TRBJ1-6	CASSPGMTSNSPLHF
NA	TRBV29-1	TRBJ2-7	CSVETGELHEQYF
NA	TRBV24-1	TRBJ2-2	CATWVPGPEGGELFF
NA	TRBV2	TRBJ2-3	CASSVVQGATDTQYF
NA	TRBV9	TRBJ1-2	CASSVVSGTGMLTF
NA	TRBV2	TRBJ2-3	CASRLAGGPLSSTDTQYF
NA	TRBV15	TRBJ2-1	CATSEGQGAYNEQFF
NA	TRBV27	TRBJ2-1	CASSFTYADEQFF
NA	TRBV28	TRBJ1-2	CASSTLTADNDGYTF
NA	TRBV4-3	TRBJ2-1	CASSQDVASSYEQFF
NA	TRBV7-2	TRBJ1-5	CASSTWTAPQHF
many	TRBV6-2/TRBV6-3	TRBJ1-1	CASSEQGHTEAFF
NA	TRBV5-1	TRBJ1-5	CASSLTGEENQPQHF
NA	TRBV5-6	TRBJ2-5	CASSLAEATQYF
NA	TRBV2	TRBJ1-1	CASSAYRGLEAFF
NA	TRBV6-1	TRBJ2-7	CASSDPGQGRYEQYF
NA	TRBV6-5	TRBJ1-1	CASSLLTGGETEAFF
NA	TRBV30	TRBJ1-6	CAWGNPGTVNSPLHF
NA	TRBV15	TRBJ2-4	CATSMEGTLGIQYF
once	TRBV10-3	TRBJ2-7	CAISADRLYEQYF
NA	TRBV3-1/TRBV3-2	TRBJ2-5	CASSAGGPEGLETQYF
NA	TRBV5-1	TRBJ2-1	CASSLDSPDEQFF
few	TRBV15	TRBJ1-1	CATSRSDLRTEAFF
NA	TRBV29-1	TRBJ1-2	CSVDSQGGYTF